This T cell receptor (beta chain) was retrieved from a study of CD8 T cells in ankylosing spondylitis. Whole-study findings and limits: CD8+ disease-linked clones were present at relatively low frequencies in blood. Among TCR beta sequences, a motif of roughly 8 highly homologous variants appeared characteristic of ankylosing spondylitis blood. Significantly higher representation of disease-linked clones was reported for matched ankylosing spondylitis synovial fluid.

The authors made TCR beta libraries by quantitative 5'-RACE with molecular barcodes. TCRdb re-derived calls from the 5' RACE reads in MiXCR, one entry per CDR3 protein. The sample lists 240,000 or so distinct CDR3 sequences, roughly 8.6% occurring once. Notes on this clonotype: Its target is unknown.

This receptor was identified in a male donor with ankylosing spondylitis or in good health (not recorded which). Material: blood, either unsorted or a sorted T cell fraction (not recorded which).

CDR3 bases: TGTGCCAGCAGCTTAGTGGGCACGGGTGATGAGCAGTTCTTC. Protein product: CASSLVGTGDEQFF. This chain connects TRBV7-9 to TRBJ2-1, with D uncertain. Between the trimmed V and J ends, which lost 1 base and 8 bases, there was a span of 12 bases. This CDR3 comprises 14 residues. Germline lookup yields CDR1 SEHNR and CDR2 FQNEAQ (reference sequence).